Listed below are T cell receptor beta chains from one sample, sequenced in a study of regulatory T cells in long-lasting Graves disease. Using its own MiXCR run on the multiplex PCR reads, TCRdb lists one record per CDR3 protein. The data contain a few hundred thousand distinct CDR3 sequences, roughly 23% of them singletons. The material was peripheral blood mononuclear cells (PBMCs), obtained when the disease was refractory, from a patient treated with antithyroid drugs. The receptor source for this set is a woman between 40 and 50 years old with Graves disease. Both conserved end residues are part of each CDR3. The D gene is left open where the match is weak. For some rows the clone size is stated as once, few or many, or as a class when expanded; others skip it.

J: TRBJ1-1; size: NA; D: NA; V: TRBV6-4; DNA: TGTGCCAGCAGTTACGTCTCTGGGGGGAACACTGAAGCTTTCTTT; CDR3: CASSYVSGGNTEAFF
J: TRBJ1-2; size: few; D: NA; V: TRBV5-6; DNA: TGTGCCAGCAGTGGACAGCCTGGCCCTGGCTACACCTTC; CDR3: CASSGQPGPGYTF
J: TRBJ2-7; size: many; D: TRBD1; V: TRBV6-1; DNA: TGTGCCAGCAGTGAGACAGGGTTGGGAGAGCAGTACTTC; CDR3: CASSETGLGEQYF
J: TRBJ1-1; size: many; D: NA; V: TRBV28; DNA: TGTGCCAGCAGCACCCGCGGGGTCCAAAACACTGAAGCTTTCTTT; CDR3: CASSTRGVQNTEAFF
J: TRBJ1-6; size: many; D: NA; V: TRBV27; DNA: TGTGCCAGCAGTTTTTTCGGTCATTCACCCCTCCACTTT; CDR3: CASSFFGHSPLHF
J: TRBJ2-5; size: many; D: TRBD1; V: TRBV6-5; DNA: TGTGCCAGCAGTTTCCCGGGACAGAAAGAGACCCAGTACTTC; CDR3: CASSFPGQKETQYF
J: TRBJ2-7; size: few; D: NA; V: TRBV4-1; DNA: TGCGCCAGCAGCCAAGACTCTAGTGCCTACTACGAGCAGTACTTC; CDR3: CASSQDSSAYYEQYF
J: TRBJ1-2; size: many; D: NA; V: TRBV2; DNA: TGTGCCAGCCCCCCGGGCGTCGGATCTAACTATGGCTACACCTTC; CDR3: CASPPGVGSNYGYTF
J: TRBJ2-1; size: NA; D: NA; V: TRBV6-1; DNA: TGTGCCAGTACCGACCCGGGACTGAGCTCCTACAATGAGCAGTTCTTC; CDR3: CASTDPGLSSYNEQFF
J: TRBJ1-6; size: few; D: TRBD1; V: TRBV6-1; DNA: TGTGCCAGCAGTGGGGGACAGGGATATTCACCCCTCCACTTT; CDR3: CASSGGQGYSPLHF